Given below is one T cell receptor (beta chain) in context. Its cognate antigen is unknown. This entry is derived from a study of shared clonotypes between healthy human individuals. General study points: Compared with memory subsets, naive subsets generally had larger estimated richness. Limitation of the genetic and exposure-history diversity represented came from the few donors.

Here immunoSEQ multiplex PCR was the method, and the copy in TCRdb shows in-frame clones only, minus some. The table shows 2 million to 3 million clones, with approximately 93% occurring only once. Trimming stripped 2 bases from V and 4 bases from J, with 14 bases between. The CDR3 is 15 residues long. Per the germline V gene, CDR1 is MGHRA and CDR2 is YSYEKL. Source material: naive CD4+ T cells from PBMCs. Documented subset: CD45RA+ positively selected. This receptor was obtained from a man aged 18 to 30 in good health. Some clones in this sample may be carry-over from other donors' samples. The rearrangement joins TRBV4-1 to TRBJ1-1, with a weak D call TRBD1 (6 bases). CDR3 sequence (DNA): TGCGCCAGCAGCCAATCCACAGGGTCGGGCACTGAAGCTTTCTTT. Translated, it gives CASSQSTGSGTEAFF.